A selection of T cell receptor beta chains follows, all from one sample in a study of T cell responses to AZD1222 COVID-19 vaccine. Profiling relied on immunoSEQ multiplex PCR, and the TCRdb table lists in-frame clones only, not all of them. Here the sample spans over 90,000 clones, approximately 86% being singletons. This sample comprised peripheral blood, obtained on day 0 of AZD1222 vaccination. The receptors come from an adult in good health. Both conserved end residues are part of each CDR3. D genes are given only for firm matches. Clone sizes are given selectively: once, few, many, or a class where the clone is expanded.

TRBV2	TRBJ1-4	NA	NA	CASGDRREKLFF	TGTGCCAGCGGGGACCGCCGTGAAAAACTGTTTTTT
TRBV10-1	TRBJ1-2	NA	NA	CASNIVYTF	TGCGCCAGCAACATCGTCTACACCTTC
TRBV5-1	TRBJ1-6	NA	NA	CASSLGQNSPLHF	TGCGCCAGCAGCTTAGGACAGAATTCACCCCTCCACTTT
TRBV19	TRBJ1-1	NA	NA	CASSSQGSEAFF	TGTGCCAGTAGTAGTCAGGGCTCTGAAGCTTTCTTT
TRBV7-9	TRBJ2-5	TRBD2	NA	CASSPPGGDLETQYF	TGTGCCAGCAGCCCCCCCGGGGGGGACCTTGAGACCCAGTACTTC
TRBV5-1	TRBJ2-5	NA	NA	CASSLGLGRETQYF	TGCGCCAGCAGCTTGGGACTAGGGCGGGAGACCCAGTACTTC
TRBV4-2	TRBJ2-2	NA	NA	CASSPGLRNTGELFF	TGTGCCAGTAGTCCGGGACTCAGGAACACCGGGGAGCTGTTTTTT
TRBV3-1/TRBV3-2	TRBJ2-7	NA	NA	CASSQDPQPHIHEQYF	TGTGCCAGCAGCCAAGATCCACAGCCGCATATACACGAGCAGTACTTC
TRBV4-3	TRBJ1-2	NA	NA	CASSQESGNGYTF	TGCGCCAGCAGCCAAGAAAGCGGGAATGGCTACACCTTC
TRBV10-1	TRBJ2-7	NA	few	CASSAFMDSYEQYF	TGCGCCAGCAGTGCCTTCATGGACTCCTACGAGCAGTACTTC
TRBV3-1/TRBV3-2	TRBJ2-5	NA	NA	CASSQTVWGTQYF	TGTGCCAGCAGCCAGACGGTCTGGGGGACCCAGTACTTC
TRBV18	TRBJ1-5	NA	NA	CASSPNNNQPQHF	TGTGCCAGCTCACCGAACAATAATCAGCCCCAGCATTTT
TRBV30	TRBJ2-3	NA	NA	CAWSITTDTQYF	TGTGCCTGGAGTATCACCACAGATACGCAGTATTTT
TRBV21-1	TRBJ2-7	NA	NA	CASSPDIVYEQYF	TGTGCCAGCAGCCCGGACATCGTCTACGAGCAGTACTTC
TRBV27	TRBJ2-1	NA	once	CASSKRQDNEQFF	TGTGCCAGCAGCAAAAGACAGGACAATGAGCAGTTCTTC
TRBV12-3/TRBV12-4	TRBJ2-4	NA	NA	CASSLGASVIQYF	TGTGCCAGCAGTTTAGGTGCTAGCGTCATTCAGTACTTC
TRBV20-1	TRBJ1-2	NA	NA	CSAPPAGGYTF	TGCAGTGCCCCACCTGCTGGGGGCTACACCTTC
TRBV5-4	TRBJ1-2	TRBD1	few	CASSYPGQQKGGYTF	TGTGCCAGCAGCTACCCGGGACAGCAAAAAGGAGGCTACACCTTC
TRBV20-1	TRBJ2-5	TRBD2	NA	CSASYSGGAQETQYF	TGCAGTGCTAGTTACAGCGGGGGGGCCCAAGAGACCCAGTACTTC
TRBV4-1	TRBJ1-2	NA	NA	CASSQDSAANYGYTF	TGCGCCAGCAGCCAAGATTCGGCAGCCAACTATGGCTACACCTTC
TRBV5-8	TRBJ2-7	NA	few	CASFPGLRMNEQYF	TGTGCCAGCTTCCCGGGACTCCGGATGAATGAGCAGTACTTC
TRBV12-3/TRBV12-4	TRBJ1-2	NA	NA	CASSPDSHGYTF	TGTGCCAGCAGTCCGGACTCCCATGGCTACACCTTC
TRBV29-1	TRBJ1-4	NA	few	CSGGGGSNEKLFF	TGCAGCGGCGGCGGGGGGTCTAATGAAAAACTGTTTTTT
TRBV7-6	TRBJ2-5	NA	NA	CASSPRQGGVETQYF	TGTGCCAGCAGCCCGCGACAGGGAGGGGTGGAGACCCAGTACTTC
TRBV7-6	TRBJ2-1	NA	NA	CASSFGSLSYNEQFF	TGTGCCAGCAGCTTTGGGTCCCTCTCCTACAATGAGCAGTTCTTC
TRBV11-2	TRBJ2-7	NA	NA	CASSLDGPGEQYF	TGTGCCAGCAGCTTAGATGGTCCGGGCGAGCAGTACTTC
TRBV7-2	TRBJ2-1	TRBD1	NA	CASSPGGGMANEQFF	TGTGCCAGCAGCCCAGGGGGCGGGATGGCCAATGAGCAGTTCTTC
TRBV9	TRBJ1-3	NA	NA	CASSLGNTIYF	TGTGCCAGCAGCTTGGGGAACACCATATATTTT
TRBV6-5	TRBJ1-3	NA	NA	CASRAGPSSGNTIYF	TGTGCCAGCAGGGCCGGGCCTAGCTCTGGAAACACCATATATTTT
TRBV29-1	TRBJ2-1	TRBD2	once	CSVVAGAGGYNEQFF	TGCAGCGTTGTGGCCGGCGCGGGAGGCTACAATGAGCAGTTCTTC
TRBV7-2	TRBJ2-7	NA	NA	CASSLAQGRPYEQYF	TGTGCCAGCAGCTTAGCGCAGGGGCGACCCTACGAGCAGTACTTC
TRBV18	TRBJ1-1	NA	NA	CASSSQGNTEAFF	TGTGCCAGCTCATCCCAGGGGAACACTGAAGCTTTCTTT
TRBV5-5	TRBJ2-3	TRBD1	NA	CASSSLPRDRPDF	TGTGCCAGCAGCTCCCTCCCCCGGGACAGGCCTGATTTT
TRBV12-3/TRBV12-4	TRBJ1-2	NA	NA	CASRRTGARGYTF	TGTGCCAGCAGAAGAACAGGTGCGCGGGGCTACACCTTC
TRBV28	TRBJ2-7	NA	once	CASSFAFYEQYF	TGTGCCAGCAGTTTTGCGTTCTACGAGCAGTACTTC
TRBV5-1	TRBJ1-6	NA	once	CASSPGTGSPLHF	TGCGCCAGCAGCCCTGGGACGGGGTCACCCCTCCACTTT
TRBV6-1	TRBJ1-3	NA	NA	CASSEGHGNTIYF	TGTGCCAGCAGTGAAGGACACGGAAACACCATATATTTT
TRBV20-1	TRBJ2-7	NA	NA	CSARMGFEQYF	TGCAGTGCTAGGATGGGGTTCGAGCAGTACTTC
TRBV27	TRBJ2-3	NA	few	CASSFGGFTDTQYF	TGTGCCAGCAGTTTTGGAGGTTTCACAGATACGCAGTATTTT
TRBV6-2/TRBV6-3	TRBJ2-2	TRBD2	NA	CASSYREVTGELFF	TGTGCCAGCAGTTACCGGGAGGTAACCGGGGAGCTGTTTTTT
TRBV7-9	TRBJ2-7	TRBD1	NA	CASSLETGISYEQYF	TGTGCCAGCAGCCTAGAGACAGGGATATCCTACGAGCAGTACTTC
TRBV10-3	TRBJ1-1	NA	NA	CAIRGGPSMNTEAFF	TGTGCCATCAGAGGGGGGCCGAGCATGAACACTGAAGCTTTCTTT
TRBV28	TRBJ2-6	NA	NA	CASSSWTASGANVLTF	TGTGCCAGCAGTTCGTGGACGGCCTCTGGGGCCAACGTCCTGACTTTC
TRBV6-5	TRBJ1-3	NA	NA	CASSYPRTTGNTIYF	TGTGCCAGCAGTTACCCCCGGACAACTGGAAACACCATATATTTT
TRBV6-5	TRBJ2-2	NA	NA	CASIRSGRFTGELFF	TGTGCCAGCATACGATCGGGGCGATTCACCGGGGAGCTGTTTTTT
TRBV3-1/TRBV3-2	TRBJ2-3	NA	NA	CASSQDGGFVDTQYF	TGTGCCAGCAGCCAAGATGGGGGATTTGTAGATACGCAGTATTTT
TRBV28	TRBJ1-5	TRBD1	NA	CASSLHPGGQQPQHF	TGTGCCAGCAGTTTGCACCCAGGGGGCCAACAGCCCCAGCATTTT
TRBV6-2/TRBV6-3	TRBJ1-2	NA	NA	CASSGQGSYGYTF	TGTGCCAGCAGCGGGCAGGGCAGCTATGGCTACACCTTC
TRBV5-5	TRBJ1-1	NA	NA	CASSEGRKNTEAFF	TGTGCCAGCAGCGAGGGACGAAAGAACACTGAAGCTTTCTTT
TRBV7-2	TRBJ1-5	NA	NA	CASSLGTRGPSNQPQHF	TGTGCCAGCAGCTTAGGCACACGGGGGCCTAGCAATCAGCCCCAGCATTTT
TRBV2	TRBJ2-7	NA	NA	CASSEQYF	TGTGCCAGCAGTGAACAGTACTTC
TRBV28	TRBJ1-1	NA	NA	CASAGGLHTEAFF	TGTGCCAGCGCGGGGGGCTTGCACACTGAAGCTTTCTTT
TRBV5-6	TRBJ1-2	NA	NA	CASSHLWGRDYGYTF	TGTGCCAGCAGCCATCTCTGGGGCAGAGACTATGGCTACACCTTC
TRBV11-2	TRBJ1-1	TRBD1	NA	CASSRNDRAWGTEAFF	TGTGCCAGCAGCCGAAATGACAGGGCGTGGGGGACTGAAGCTTTCTTT
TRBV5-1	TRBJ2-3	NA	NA	CASSLGGGNPDTQYF	TGCGCCAGCAGCTTGGGGGGGGGCAACCCAGATACGCAGTATTTT
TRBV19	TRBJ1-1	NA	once	CASTTQGRNTEAFF	TGTGCCAGTACCACTCAGGGCCGGAACACTGAAGCTTTCTTT
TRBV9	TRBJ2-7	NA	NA	CASSVGGKGSYEQYF	TGTGCCAGCAGCGTAGGGGGGAAGGGATCCTACGAGCAGTACTTC
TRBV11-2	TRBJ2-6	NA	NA	CASGYTGLSGANVLTF	TGTGCCAGCGGATACACGGGGCTTTCTGGGGCCAACGTCCTGACTTTC
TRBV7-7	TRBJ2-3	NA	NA	CASSLPAVADLTDTQYF	TGTGCTAGCAGCTTACCCGCCGTGGCGGATCTCACAGATACGCAGTATTTT